This entry lists 14 T cell receptor beta chains sequenced from one sample in a study of OX40 agonist ivuxolimab in advanced cancers. Sequencing used immunoSEQ multiplex PCR; TCRdb keeps in-frame clones, though not all of them. The table records tens of thousands of clones, 65% to 90% of them present only once. This material consisted of CD4+ or CD8+ T cells sorted from blood, taken in a trial of the OX40 agonist ivuxolimab. These receptors came from an adult with an advanced solid tumor such as melanoma, head and neck, liver or kidney cancer.

The chain couples TRBV18 to TRBJ2-7; D unclear. There are 13 residues in the CDR3. From germline, CDR1 is KGHSH and CDR2 LQKENI. Trimming left V 3 bases short and J 2 bases short, with 8 bases between. For the CDR3, the DNA is TGTGCCAGCTCACCCGCTGAAACCTACGAGCAGTACTTC. It specifies CASSPAETYEQYF.

The sample holds one count of this clone. V is TRBV21-1 and J is TRBJ2-3; TRBD2 was called by the table and not checked on the DNA. TRBV21-1 is recorded as a pseudogene. This CDR3 is built from 11 residues. The CDR3: CASSFEVSQYF. CDR3 in DNA: TGTGCCAGCAGTTTCGAGGTTTCGCAGTATTTT.

The rearrangement joins TRBV7-9 to TRBJ2-3; D may be TRBD2 (6 bases). Germline lookup yields CDR1 SEHNR and CDR2 FQNEAQ (reference sequence). This CDR3 is 15 amino acids long. Trimming took 5 bases from V and 3 from J, leaving 15 bases between them. The CDR3 nucleotides read TGTGCCAGCAGCCTCCGGGACTTCAATACAGATACGCAGTATTTT. This translates into CASSLRDFNTDTQYF.

This clone was detected once. V and J are TRBV6-5 and TRBJ1-5; 8 bases agree with TRBD1. This CDR3 has 13 residues. Germline V gene data show CDR1 as MNHEY and CDR2 as SVGAGI. V lost 2 bases, J lost 13 bases, and 7 bases stayed unmatched. The CDR3 region has the DNA TGTGCCAGCAGTTACGAGTCCCGACAGGGGCAGCATTTT. Translated: CASSYESRQGQHF.

The CDR3 DNA reads as TGTGCCAGCAGCCGACTGGGAGATACGCAGTATTTT. It encodes CASSRLGDTQYF. This rearrangement joins TRBV11-3 to TRBJ2-3, with unresolved D. Germline V gene sequence: CDR1 SGHNT, CDR2 YENEEA. Trimming left V 5 bases short and J 5 bases short, with 8 bases between. The CDR3 consists of 12 residues.

This chain joins TRBV7-3 and TRBJ2-3; no clear D. CDR3 length: 16 amino acids. V lost 2 bases to trimming and J lost 2 bases, with 14 bases between them. In germline, CDR1 is SGHTA, CDR2 FQGTGA. CDR3 sequence (DNA): TGTGCCAGCAGCTTAGGGTCTCTAACTATCACAGATACGCAGTATTTT. Its translation: CASSLGSLTITDTQYF.

This clone was counted once. The gene calls are TRBV6-4 and TRBJ2-3; 9 positions agree with TRBD1. The junction had 7 bases not matched to a gene; V was cut back by 7 bases and J by 5 bases. The germline V gene has CDR1 MRHNA and CDR2 SNTAGT. The CDR3 runs 14 residues. The DNA for the CDR3 is TGTGCCAGCAAGCCCGACAGGGGGGGAGATACGCAGTATTTT. Translating gives CASKPDRGGDTQYF.

The chain joins TRBV5-1 to TRBJ2-5; 10 bases agree with TRBD1. The CDR3 totals 15 residues. CDR1 is SGHRS and CDR2 is YFSETQ in the germline V gene. Losses at the gene ends were 3 bases for V and 3 bases for J; bases not matched to a gene: 5. The CDR3 loop is CASSYSGTGEETQYF. The CDR3 coding sequence is TGCGCCAGCAGCTACTCCGGGACAGGGGAAGAGACCCAGTACTTC.

The chain combines TRBV7-8 with TRBJ1-4; D gene uncertain. The germline V and J ends were trimmed by 1 base and 0 bases, with 12 bases remaining between them. The CDR3 is 17 residues long. Looked up from germline, CDR1 is SGHVS and CDR2 is FQNEAQ. The CDR3 sequence: CASSLVVGGATNEKLFF. The DNA for the CDR3 is TGTGCCAGCAGCTTAGTAGTGGGTGGGGCAACTAATGAAAAACTGTTTTTT. Full variable domain (missing parts from reference TRBV7-8 and TRBJ1-4): GAGVSQSPRYKVAKRGQDVALRCDPISGHVSLFWYQQALGQGPEFLTYFQNEAQLDKSGLPSDRFFAERPEGSVSTLKIQRTQQEDSAVYLCASSLVVGGATNEKLFFGSGTQLSVL.

The chain recombines TRBV19 with TRBJ1-4, with D perhaps matching TRBD1 (5 bases). The germline CDR1 and CDR2 sequences are LNHDA and SQIVND (reference sequence). This CDR3 contains 13 residues. V was shortened by 6 bases and J by 2 bases, with 7 bases between the two germline ends. For the CDR3, the DNA is TGTGCCAGTAGGAAGGGGACTAATGAAAAACTGTTTTTT. Translation: CASRKGTNEKLFF.

The chain uses TRBV27 and TRBJ2-7, with 11 bases aligning to TRBD2. With V trimmed by 6 bases and J by 1 base, 5 bases remained unmatched. CDR1 and CDR2 from the germline V gene are MNHEY and SMNVEV (reference sequence). This CDR3 has 15 amino acids. The CDR3 DNA reads as TGTGCCAGCAGCCCCCGACTAGCGGGATCCTACGAGCAGTACTTC. It yields the protein CASSPRLAGSYEQYF.

This chain connects TRBV2 to TRBJ2-7, with D unclear. The ends were cut back, 6 bases at V and 3 bases at J, with 12 bases in the middle. The germline gives CDR1 SNHLY, CDR2 FYNNEI. The CDR3 runs 13 residues. For the CDR3, the DNA is TGTGCCAGCAGCCGTAGGGATAACTACGAGCAGTACTTC. Translated, it gives CASSRRDNYEQYF.

The CDR3 DNA sequence: TGCGCCAGCAGCCAATTGACTAGCGGGGGGTTAGATGAGCAGTTCTTC. Its protein is CASSQLTSGGLDEQFF. This sequence joins TRBV4-3 and TRBJ2-1; 13 nucleotides align to TRBD2. The CDR3 contains 16 residues. V lost 2 bases and J lost 8; bases outside the gene matches: 6. From germline, CDR1 is LGHNA and CDR2 YSLEER.

The chain carries TRBV6-5 and TRBJ2-4, with D uncertain. Germline V gene lookup returns CDR1 MNHEY and CDR2 SVGAGI. Trimming shortened V by 5 bases and J by 6 bases, and 5 bases separated the two germline ends. This CDR3 spans 11 amino acids. CDR3 sequence (DNA): TGTGCCAGCAGTCTTTTAAACATTCAGTACTTC. It translates to CASSLLNIQYF.